Listed below are T cell receptor beta chains from one sample, sequenced in a study of blood T cell repertoires in COVID-19. Repertoires were generated with immunoSEQ multiplex PCR, while TCRdb's copy carries only in-frame clones and drops some. The repertoire includes about 98,000 clones, over 80% of them detected once, and about 20% sits in the top ten. Sequencing used peripheral blood. All receptors derive from an elderly man with acute or convalescent COVID-19. Each CDR3 is given with its conserved first and last residue. Fields, in order: V gene, J gene, CDR3 protein.

V gene: TRBV5-1; J gene: TRBJ2-1; CDR3 protein: CASSLREFFNEQFF
V gene: TRBV5-1; J gene: TRBJ1-5; CDR3 protein: CASSLDSYSNQPQHF
V gene: TRBV19; J gene: TRBJ1-2; CDR3 protein: CATKGTGEDGYTF
V gene: TRBV9; J gene: TRBJ1-3; CDR3 protein: CASSRGSRANTIYF
V gene: TRBV12-3/TRBV12-4; J gene: TRBJ2-2; CDR3 protein: CASSLHGAELFF
V gene: TRBV9; J gene: TRBJ1-4; CDR3 protein: CASSPGQGNEKLFF
V gene: TRBV28; J gene: TRBJ1-5; CDR3 protein: CASSQGGNQPQHF
V gene: TRBV5-1; J gene: TRBJ2-1; CDR3 protein: CASRLLAGAYNEQFF
V gene: TRBV11-2; J gene: TRBJ2-3; CDR3 protein: CASSSGFGGTDTQYF
V gene: TRBV3-1/TRBV3-2; J gene: TRBJ1-5; CDR3 protein: CASSVKGVNQPQHF
V gene: TRBV7-2; J gene: TRBJ2-2; CDR3 protein: CASSRPLAGGELFF
V gene: TRBV7-9; J gene: TRBJ2-7; CDR3 protein: CASSLTETYEQYF
V gene: TRBV10-1; J gene: TRBJ2-7; CDR3 protein: CASSGTGEAEQYF
V gene: TRBV11-2; J gene: TRBJ1-1; CDR3 protein: CASSLGRRTEAFF
V gene: TRBV19; J gene: TRBJ1-2; CDR3 protein: CASSREQGIHGYTF